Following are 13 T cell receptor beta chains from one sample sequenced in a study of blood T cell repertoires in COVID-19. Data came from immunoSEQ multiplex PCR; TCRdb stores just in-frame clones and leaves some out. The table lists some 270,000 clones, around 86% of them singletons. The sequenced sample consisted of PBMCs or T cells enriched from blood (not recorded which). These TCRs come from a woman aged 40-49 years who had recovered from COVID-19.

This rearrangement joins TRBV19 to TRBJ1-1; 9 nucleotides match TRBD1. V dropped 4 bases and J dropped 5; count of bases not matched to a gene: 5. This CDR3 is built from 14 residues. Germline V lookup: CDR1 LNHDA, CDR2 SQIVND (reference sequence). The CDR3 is CASSKDRGWTEAFF. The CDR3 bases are TGTGCCAGTAGTAAGGACAGGGGCTGGACTGAAGCTTTCTTT.

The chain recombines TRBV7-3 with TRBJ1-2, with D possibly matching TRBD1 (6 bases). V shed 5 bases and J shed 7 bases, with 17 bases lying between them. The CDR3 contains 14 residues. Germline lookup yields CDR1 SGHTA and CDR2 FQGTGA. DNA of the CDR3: TGTGCCAGCAGCATAGCCCGGGACACCGGTGGCTACACCTTC. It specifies CASSIARDTGGYTF.

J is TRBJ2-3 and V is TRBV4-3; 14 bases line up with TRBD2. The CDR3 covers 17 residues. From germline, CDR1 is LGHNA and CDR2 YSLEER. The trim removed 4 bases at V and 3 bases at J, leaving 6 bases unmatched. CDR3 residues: CASSPGLAGVGTDTQYF. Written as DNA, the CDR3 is TGCGCCAGCAGCCCGGGACTAGCGGGAGTAGGGACAGATACGCAGTATTTT.

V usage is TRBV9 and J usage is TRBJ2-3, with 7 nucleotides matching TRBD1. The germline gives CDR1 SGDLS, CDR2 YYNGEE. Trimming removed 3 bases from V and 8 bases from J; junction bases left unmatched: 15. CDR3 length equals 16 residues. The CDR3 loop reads CASSATGQATRGTQYF. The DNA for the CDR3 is TGTGCCAGCAGCGCCACTGGACAGGCTACAAGGGGTACGCAGTATTTT.

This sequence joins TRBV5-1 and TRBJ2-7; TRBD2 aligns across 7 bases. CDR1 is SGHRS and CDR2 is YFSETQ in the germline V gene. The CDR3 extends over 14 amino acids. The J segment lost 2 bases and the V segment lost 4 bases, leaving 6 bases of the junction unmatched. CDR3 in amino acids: CASSLSSGTYEQYF. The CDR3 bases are TGCGCCAGCAGCCTTTCTAGCGGCACCTACGAGCAGTACTTC.

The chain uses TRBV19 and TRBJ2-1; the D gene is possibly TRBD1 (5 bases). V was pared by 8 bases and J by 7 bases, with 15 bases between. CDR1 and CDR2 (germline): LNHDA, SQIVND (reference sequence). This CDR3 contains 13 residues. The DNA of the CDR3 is TGTGCCAGTTTGCGAAGGGGAACGAATGAGCAGTTCTTC. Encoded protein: CASLRRGTNEQFF. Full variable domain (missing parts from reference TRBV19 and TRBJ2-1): DGGITQSPKYLFRKEGQNVTLSCEQNLNHDAMYWYRQDPGQGLRLIYYSQIVNDFQKGDIAEGYSVSREKKESFPLTVTSAQKNPTAFYLCASLRRGTNEQFFGPGTRLTVL.

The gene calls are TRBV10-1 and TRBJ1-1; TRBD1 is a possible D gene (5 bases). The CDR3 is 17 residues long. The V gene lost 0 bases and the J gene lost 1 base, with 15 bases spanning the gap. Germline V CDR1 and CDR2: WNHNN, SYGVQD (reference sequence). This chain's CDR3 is CASSESGSGAANTEAFF. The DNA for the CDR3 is TGCGCCAGCAGTGAGTCGGGGAGCGGGGCAGCGAACACTGAAGCTTTCTTT.

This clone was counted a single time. The CDR3 protein is CASSLGWHSNQPQHF. CDR3 DNA: TGTGCCAGCAGCTTGGGATGGCATAGCAATCAGCCCCAGCATTTT. The chain couples TRBV5-6 to TRBJ1-5; D is undetermined. The V and J ends lost 0 bases and 0 bases respectively, with 7 bases between them. CDR1 is SGHDT and CDR2 is YYEEEE in the germline V gene. The CDR3 is 15 residues long.

This chain's CDR3 is CASSLQGLGGTEAFF. The CDR3 DNA reads as TGCGCCAGCAGCCTACAGGGTTTAGGAGGAACTGAAGCTTTCTTT. V gene TRBV5-1 combines with J gene TRBJ1-1, with D tentatively TRBD1 (6 bases). V was clipped by 4 bases and J by 5 bases, with 18 bases between them. Germline assignment: CDR1 SGHRS and CDR2 YFSETQ. The CDR3 consists of 15 residues.

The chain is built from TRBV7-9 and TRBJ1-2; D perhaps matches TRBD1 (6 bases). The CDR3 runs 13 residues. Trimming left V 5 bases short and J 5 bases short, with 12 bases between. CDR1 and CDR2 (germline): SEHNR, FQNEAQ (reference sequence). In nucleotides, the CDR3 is TGTGCCAGCAGCCTAGACAGGCTATATGGCTACACCTTC. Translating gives CASSLDRLYGYTF. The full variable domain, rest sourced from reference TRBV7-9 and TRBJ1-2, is DTGVSQNPRHKITKRGQNVTFRCDPISEHNRLYWYRQTLGQGPEFLTYFQNEAQLEKSRLLSDRFSAERPKGSFSTLEIQRTEQGDSAMYLCASSLDRLYGYTFGSGTRLTVV.

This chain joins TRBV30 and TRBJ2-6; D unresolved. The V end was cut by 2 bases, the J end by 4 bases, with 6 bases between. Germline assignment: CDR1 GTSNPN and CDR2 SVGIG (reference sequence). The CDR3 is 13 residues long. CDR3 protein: CAWSPPGANVLTF. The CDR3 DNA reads TGTGCCTGGAGTCCCCCAGGGGCCAACGTCCTGACTTTC.

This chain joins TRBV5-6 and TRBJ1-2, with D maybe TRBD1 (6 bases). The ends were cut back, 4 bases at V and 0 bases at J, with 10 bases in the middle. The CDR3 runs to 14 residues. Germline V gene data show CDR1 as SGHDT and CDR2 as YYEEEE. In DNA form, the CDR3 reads TGTGCCAGCAGCAAAACAGGGCCTAACTATGGCTACACCTTC. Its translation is CASSKTGPNYGYTF.

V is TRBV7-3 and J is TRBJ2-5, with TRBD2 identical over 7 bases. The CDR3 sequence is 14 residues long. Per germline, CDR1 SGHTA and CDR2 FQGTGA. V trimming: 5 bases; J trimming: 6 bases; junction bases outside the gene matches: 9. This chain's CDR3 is CASSPTSDTKTQYF. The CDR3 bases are TGTGCCAGCAGCCCTACTAGCGATACAAAGACCCAGTACTTC.